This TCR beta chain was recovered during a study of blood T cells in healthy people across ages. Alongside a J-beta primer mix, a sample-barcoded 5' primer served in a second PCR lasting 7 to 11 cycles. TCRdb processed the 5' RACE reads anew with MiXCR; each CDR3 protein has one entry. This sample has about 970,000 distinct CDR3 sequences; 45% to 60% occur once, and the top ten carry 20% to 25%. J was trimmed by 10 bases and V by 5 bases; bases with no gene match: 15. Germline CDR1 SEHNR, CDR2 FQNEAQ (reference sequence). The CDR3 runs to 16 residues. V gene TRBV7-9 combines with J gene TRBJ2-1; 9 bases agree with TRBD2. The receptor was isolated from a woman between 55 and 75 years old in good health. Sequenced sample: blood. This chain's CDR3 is CASSPHNGGRDGEQFF. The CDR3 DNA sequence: TGTGCCAGCAGCCCGCATAACGGCGGGAGGGACGGGGAGCAGTTCTTC.